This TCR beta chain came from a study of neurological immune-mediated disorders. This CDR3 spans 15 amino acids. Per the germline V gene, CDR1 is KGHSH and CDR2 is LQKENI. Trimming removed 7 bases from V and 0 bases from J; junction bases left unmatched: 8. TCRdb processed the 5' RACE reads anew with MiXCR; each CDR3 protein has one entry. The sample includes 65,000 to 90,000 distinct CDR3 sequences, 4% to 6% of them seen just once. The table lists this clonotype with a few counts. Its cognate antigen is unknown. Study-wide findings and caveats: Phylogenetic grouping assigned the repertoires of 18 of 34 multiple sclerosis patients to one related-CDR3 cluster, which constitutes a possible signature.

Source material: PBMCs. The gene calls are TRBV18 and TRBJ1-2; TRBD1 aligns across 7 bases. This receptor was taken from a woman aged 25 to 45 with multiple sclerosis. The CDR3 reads CASLEGGTANYGYTF. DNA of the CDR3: TGTGCCAGCTTGGAAGGGGGCACGGCTAACTATGGCTACACCTTC.